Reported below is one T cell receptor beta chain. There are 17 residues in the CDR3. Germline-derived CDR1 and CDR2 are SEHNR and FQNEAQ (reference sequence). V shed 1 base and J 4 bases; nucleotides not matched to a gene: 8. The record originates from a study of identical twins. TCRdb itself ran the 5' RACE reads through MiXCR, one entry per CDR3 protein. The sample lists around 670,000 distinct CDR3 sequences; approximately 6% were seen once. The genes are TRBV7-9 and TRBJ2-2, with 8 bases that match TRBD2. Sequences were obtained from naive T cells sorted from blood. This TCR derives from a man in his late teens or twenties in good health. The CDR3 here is CASSLVPSGLFTGELFF. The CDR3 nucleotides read TGTGCCAGCAGCTTAGTGCCTAGCGGGCTTTTCACCGGGGAGCTGTTTTTT.